This T cell receptor beta chain emerged from a study of T cell changes during pregnancy in multiple sclerosis (dated by TCRdb to the late 2010s). Turning to the overall study: The study examined how the T cell repertoire changed over the course of pregnancy in women with multiple sclerosis.

V and J lose 4 bases and 8 bases, and a span of 15 bases separates them. From the cysteine up to the phenylalanine, the CDR3 has a length of 14 residues. Kept here is only the CDR3 DNA, which spans 42 bases and is read in frame from base 1. Reading the germline V gene gives CDR1 MNHNS and CDR2 SASEGT. Comments on this clone: Its antigen remains unidentified. It has no much larger one-base neighbor in the sample; base qualities were not kept.

Library prep was done by the immunoSEQ multiplex PCR assay. In TCRdb, the immuneACCESS table is reduced to in-frame sequences with V and J assigned. These tables do not hold every clone; where another copy was compared, an unresolved V gene accounts for under half, and the others remain unexplained. The sample profile shows about 60,000 clones; roughly nine tenths of them were found once. Approximately 0.18% of the sample rests with the top ten. The source is a female donor with multiple sclerosis, enrolled in a pregnancy study. The specimen was CD4+ T cells from peripheral blood mononuclear cells, collected in the second trimester of pregnancy. The chain couples TRBV6-1 to TRBJ1-3; no D gene can be assigned with confidence. In nucleotides, the sequence is TGTGCCAGCAGTGTCACCCGGGAGGTCCACACCATATATTTT. Translated, this gives CASSVTREVHTIYF.